This T cell receptor beta chain was identified during a study of T cell responses to AZD1222 COVID-19 vaccine (dated by TCRdb to the early 2020s). Background for the entire study: AZD1222 recipients with second doses at about 4 weeks or about 12 weeks were pooled, because spike-specific TCR depth and breadth did not differ between schedules. TCR sequencing covered 230 to 250 trial participants: about 210 given two doses of AZD1222 and 26 given two doses of MenACWY control vaccine. Trial participants were enrolled by age into 18-55, 56-69 and 70-plus year subgroups, with about 150, 28 and 57 TCR-sequenced participants respectively.

The germline V gene encodes CDR1 MNHEY and CDR2 SVGAGI. V has 8 bases trimmed and J has 5 bases trimmed; junction bases matching no gene number 9. CDR3 length: 14 amino acids, cysteine to phenylalanine. CDR3 DNA only is kept here, 42 bases in frame from base 1. The label giving this sample's time point can be read as: baseline before first vaccination. Vaccinee samples were obtained from the UK trials COV001 and COV002, which included a single-blind randomized controlled phase 2/3 trial of AZD1222 (ChAdOx1 nCoV-19) in healthy adults. For TCRbeta chain sequencing, PBMC samples were collected from trial participants at day 0 and at day 28 after the second dose. The paper as a whole reports these results and caveats: The vaccine-associated CD4 TCRs covered the entire spike protein, and the dominant responses fell in regions 160-218 and 743-854. Epitopes outside the regions mutated in the B.1.351 and B.1.1.7 variants were reportedly recognized by nearly half of the unique spike-specific TCRs. After two AZD1222 doses, spike-specific TCR breadth and depth were significantly higher than at day 0 and than in MenACWY recipients. Conclusions about previously exposed vaccinees are limited, since just six AZD1222 recipients were seropositive for SARS-CoV-2 at baseline. No day 14 peak-response samples were available, so repertoires were characterized only after the peak T cell response. In the small 56-69-year group, the increase in depth fell short of significance, most likely because of low power. Participants were mostly white British, with more females than males. The authors suggested clonal diversity may have been underestimated.

Comments on this clone: Which antigen it targets is not known. One base away there is no much larger clone; base qualities are not given.

The CDR3 regions of human TCRbeta chains were analyzed by immunosequencing. The published analysis was carried out like this. TCRs in the repertoires were compared against a reference library of SARS-CoV-2-specific TCRs that had been generated with the MIRA antigen-specificity platform. Breadth meant the fraction of unique TCRs that were SARS-CoV-2-associated, whereas depth meant the fraction of total T cells that were SARS-CoV-2-associated. Using the MIRA data, each spike-specific TCR was assigned both to the spike region to which the TCR was reactive and to a CD4 or CD8 class. Log10-transformed breadth and depth values were compared by one-way ANOVA with Sidak's multiple comparisons tests. The immuneACCESS repertoire file appears here via TCRdb, limited to in-frame rearrangements. These files lack a portion of the clones; in checked studies, under half of the deficit traces to unresolved V genes, and the cause of the others is not known. For V, J and clone size, that table is used; D and trimming come from the DNA. The sample yields 97,000 or so clones; more than 70% were counted once. The top ten hold about a sixth of the sample.

The source is an adult in good health. The receptor chain draws on TRBV6-5 and TRBJ2-1; 7 central nucleotides agree with TRBD2. The starting material was peripheral blood, obtained on day 0 of AZD1222 vaccination. The nucleotides are TGTGCCAGCTGGGAGGGCCAGTTCCACAATGAGCAGTTCTTC. Translation gives CASWEGQFHNEQFF.